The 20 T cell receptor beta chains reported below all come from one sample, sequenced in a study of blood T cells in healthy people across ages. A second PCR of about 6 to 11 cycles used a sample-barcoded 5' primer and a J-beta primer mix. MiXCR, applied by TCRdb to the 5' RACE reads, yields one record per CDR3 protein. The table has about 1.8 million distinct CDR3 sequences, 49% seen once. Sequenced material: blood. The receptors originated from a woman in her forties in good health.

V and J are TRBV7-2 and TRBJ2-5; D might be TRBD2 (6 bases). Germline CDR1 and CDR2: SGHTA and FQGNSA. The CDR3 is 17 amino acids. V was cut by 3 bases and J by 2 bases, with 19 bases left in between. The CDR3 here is CASSFQFTIAAQETQYF. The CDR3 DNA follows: TGTGCCAGCAGCTTTCAGTTCACTATAGCGGCTCAAGAGACCCAGTACTTC.

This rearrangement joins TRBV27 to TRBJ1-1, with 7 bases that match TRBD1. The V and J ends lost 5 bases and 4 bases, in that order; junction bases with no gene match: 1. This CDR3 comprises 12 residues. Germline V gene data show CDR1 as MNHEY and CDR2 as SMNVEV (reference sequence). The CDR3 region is CASSRQGTEAFF. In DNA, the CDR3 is TGTGCCAGCAGTAGACAGGGCACTGAAGCTTTCTTT.

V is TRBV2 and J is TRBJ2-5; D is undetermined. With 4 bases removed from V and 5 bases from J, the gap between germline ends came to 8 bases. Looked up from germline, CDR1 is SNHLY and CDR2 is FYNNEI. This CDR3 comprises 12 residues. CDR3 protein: CASSGNGETQYF. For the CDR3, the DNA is TGTGCCAGCAGTGGGAACGGGGAGACCCAGTACTTC.

The CDR3 nucleotides are TGCGCCAGCAGCCCATACTCTAGCGGGGGGGCCAATGAGCGGTACTTC. Its protein product is CASSPYSSGGANERYF. The J gene is TRBJ2-5, the V gene TRBV4-1; 12 bases are shared with TRBD2. Trimming removed 4 bases from V and 13 bases from J; junction bases left unmatched: 16. Per the germline V gene, CDR1 is MGHRA and CDR2 is YSYEKL. The CDR3 sequence is 16 residues long.

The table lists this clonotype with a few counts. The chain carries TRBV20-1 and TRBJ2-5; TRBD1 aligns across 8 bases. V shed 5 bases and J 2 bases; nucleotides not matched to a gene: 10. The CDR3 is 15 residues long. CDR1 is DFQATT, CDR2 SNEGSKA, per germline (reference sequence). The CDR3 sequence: CSASGRTGLQETQYF. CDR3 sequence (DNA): TGCAGTGCTTCGGGGAGGACAGGGCTACAAGAGACCCAGTACTTC.

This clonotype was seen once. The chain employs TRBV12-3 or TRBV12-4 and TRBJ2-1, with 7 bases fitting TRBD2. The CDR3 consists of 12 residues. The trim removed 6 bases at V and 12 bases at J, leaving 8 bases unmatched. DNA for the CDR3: TGTGCCAGCAGCCCTGGCTCGGGAGGGCAGTTCTTC. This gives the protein CASSPGSGGQFF.

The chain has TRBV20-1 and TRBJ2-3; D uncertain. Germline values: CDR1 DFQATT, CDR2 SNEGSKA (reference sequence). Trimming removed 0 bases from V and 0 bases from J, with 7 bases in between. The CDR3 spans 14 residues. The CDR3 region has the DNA TGCAGTGCTAGAGATCCGGTTAGCACAGATACGCAGTATTTT. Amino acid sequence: CSARDPVSTDTQYF.

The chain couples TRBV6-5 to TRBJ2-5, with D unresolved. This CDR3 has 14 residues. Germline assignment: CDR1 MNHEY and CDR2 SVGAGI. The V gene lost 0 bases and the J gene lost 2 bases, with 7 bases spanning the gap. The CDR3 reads CASSYSWEQETQYF. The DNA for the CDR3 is TGTGCCAGCAGTTACTCGTGGGAACAAGAGACCCAGTACTTC.

As DNA, the CDR3 is TGCGCCAGCAGCCAAGATTGGAGGACAGGTTACAATGAGCAGTTCTTC. This encodes CASSQDWRTGYNEQFF. The chain carries TRBV4-3 and TRBJ2-1, with 7 bases identical to TRBD1. Germline V gene sequence: CDR1 LGHNA, CDR2 YSLEER. The CDR3 length is 16 residues. The V and J ends lost 0 bases and 4 bases, in that order; junction bases with no gene match: 6.

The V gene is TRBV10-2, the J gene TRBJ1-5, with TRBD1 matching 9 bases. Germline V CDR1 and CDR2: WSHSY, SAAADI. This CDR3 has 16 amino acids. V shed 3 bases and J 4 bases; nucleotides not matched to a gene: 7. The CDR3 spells CASSDRTGAPNQPQHF. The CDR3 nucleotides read TGCGCCAGCAGTGACAGGACAGGGGCGCCTAATCAGCCCCAGCATTTT.

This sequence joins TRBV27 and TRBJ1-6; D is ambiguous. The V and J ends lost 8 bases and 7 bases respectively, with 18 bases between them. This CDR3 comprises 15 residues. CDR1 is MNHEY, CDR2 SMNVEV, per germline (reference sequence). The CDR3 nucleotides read TGTGCCAGCCGAAACAGTGGTAGAACAAATTCACCCCTCCACTTT. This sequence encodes CASRNSGRTNSPLHF.

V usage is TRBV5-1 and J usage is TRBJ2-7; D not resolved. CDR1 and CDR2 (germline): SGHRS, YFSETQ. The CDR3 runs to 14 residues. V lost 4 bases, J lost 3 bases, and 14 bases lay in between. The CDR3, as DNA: TGCGCCAGCAGCCCCACGGAGTCGGGCTACGAGCAGTACTTC. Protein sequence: CASSPTESGYEQYF.

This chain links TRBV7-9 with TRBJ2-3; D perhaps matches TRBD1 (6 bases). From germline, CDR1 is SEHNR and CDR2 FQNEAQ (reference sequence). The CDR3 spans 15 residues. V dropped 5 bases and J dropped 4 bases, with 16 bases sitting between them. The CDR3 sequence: CASSGPDRSPDTQYF. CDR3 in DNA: TGTGCCAGCAGCGGCCCCGACAGGTCCCCAGATACGCAGTATTTT.

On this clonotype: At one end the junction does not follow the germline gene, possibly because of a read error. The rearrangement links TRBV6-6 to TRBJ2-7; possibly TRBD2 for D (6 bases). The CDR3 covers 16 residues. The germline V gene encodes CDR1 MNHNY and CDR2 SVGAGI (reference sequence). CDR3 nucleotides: TGTGCCGGCAGACCAGAACCGGGACTGGGGTCCTACGAGCAGTACTTC. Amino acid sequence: CAGRPEPGLGSYEQYF.

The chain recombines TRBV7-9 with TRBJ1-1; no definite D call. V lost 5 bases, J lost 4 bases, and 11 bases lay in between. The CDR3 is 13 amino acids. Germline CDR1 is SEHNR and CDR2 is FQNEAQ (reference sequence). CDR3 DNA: TGTGCCAGCAGCACGGAAGGGATCACTGAAGCTTTCTTT. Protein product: CASSTEGITEAFF.

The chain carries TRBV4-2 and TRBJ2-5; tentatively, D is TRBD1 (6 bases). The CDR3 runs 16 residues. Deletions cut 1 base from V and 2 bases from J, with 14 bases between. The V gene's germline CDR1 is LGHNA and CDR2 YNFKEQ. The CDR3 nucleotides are TGTGCCAGCAGCCAAGGGGGTCCGGACAGACAAGAGACCCAGTACTTC. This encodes CASSQGGPDRQETQYF.

The CDR3 DNA sequence: TGTGCCATCAGTGAGTCCTTGGAGCAAGCTTTCTTT. This encodes CAISESLEQAFF. J is TRBJ1-1 and V is TRBV10-3; D uncertain. Germline V gene sequence: CDR1 ENHRY, CDR2 SYGVKD. Trimming removed 0 bases from V and 9 bases from J, with 8 bases in between. The CDR3 runs to 12 residues.

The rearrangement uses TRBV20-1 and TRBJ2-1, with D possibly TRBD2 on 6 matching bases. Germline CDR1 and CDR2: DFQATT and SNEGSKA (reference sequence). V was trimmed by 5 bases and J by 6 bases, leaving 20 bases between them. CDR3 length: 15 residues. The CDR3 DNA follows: TGCAGTGCTGGGGGGAGCACCGGCAGCCGCAATGAGCAGTTCTTC. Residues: CSAGGSTGSRNEQFF.

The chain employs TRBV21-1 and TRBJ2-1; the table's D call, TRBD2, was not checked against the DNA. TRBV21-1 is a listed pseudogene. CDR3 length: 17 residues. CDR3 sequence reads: CASSRLPGLVDSNEQFF. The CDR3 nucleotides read TGTGCCAGCAGCAGACTACCGGGACTAGTTGATTCCAATGAGCAGTTCTTC.

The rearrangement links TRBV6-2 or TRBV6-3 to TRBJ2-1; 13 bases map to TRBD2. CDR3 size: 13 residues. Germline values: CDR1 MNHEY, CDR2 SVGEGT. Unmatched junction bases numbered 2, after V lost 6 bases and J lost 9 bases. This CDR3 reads CASRLAGGTEQFF. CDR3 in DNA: TGTGCCAGCAGACTAGCGGGGGGGACTGAGCAGTTCTTC.